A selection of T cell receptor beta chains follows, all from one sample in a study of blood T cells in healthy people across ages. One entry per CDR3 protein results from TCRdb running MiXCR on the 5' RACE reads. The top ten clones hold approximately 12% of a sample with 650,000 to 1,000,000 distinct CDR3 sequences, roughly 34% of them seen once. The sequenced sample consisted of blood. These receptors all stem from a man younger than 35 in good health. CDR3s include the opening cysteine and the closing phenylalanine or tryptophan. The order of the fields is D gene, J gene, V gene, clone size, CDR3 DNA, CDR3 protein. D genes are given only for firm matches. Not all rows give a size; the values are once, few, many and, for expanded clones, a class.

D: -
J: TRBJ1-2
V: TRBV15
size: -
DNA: TGTGCCACCAGCAGAGATCTGGTATCGGGAGGCTACACCTTC
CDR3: CATSRDLVSGGYTF

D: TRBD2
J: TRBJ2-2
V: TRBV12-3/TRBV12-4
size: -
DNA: TGTGCCAGCAGTCGGAGCGGGGGGAACACCGGGGAGCTGTTTTTT
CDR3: CASSRSGGNTGELFF

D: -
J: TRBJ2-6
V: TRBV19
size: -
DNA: TGTGCCAGTAGTATAGATCGTCAGCCTTACTCTGGGGCCAACGTCCTGACTTTC
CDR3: CASSIDRQPYSGANVLTF

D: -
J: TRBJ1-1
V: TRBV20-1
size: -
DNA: TGCAGTGCCGAAACAGGAGGTGAAGCTTTCTTT
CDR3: CSAETGGEAFF

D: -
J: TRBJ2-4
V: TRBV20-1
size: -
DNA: TGCAGTGCTAGAGTCGCGGGCAAATACAATGAGCAGTACTTC
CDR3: CSARVAGKYNEQYF

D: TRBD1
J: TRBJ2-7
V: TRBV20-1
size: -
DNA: TGCAGTGCTACCTACAGGGGGTACGAGCAGTACTTC
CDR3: CSATYRGYEQYF

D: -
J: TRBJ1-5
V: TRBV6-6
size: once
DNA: TGTGCCAGCAGTGACGGGGGGTCCTATCAGCCCCAGCATTTT
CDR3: CASSDGGSYQPQHF

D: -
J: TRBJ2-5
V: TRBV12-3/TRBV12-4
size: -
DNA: TGTGCCAGCAGTTTCCGGCGGCAGTACTTC
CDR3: CASSFRRQYF

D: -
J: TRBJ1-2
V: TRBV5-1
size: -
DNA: TGCGCCAGCGGCTTGGGGACGTCAAGTTATGGCTACACCTTC
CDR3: CASGLGTSSYGYTF

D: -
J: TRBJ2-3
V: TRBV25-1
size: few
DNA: TGTGCCAGCAGTGTAACTAGGGGCAGGCAGTATTTT
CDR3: CASSVTRGRQYF

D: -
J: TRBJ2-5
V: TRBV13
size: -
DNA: TGTGCCAGCAGCCAATCCCCCGCAAGGCAGTACTTC
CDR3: CASSQSPARQYF

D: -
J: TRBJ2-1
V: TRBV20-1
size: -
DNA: TGCAGTGCTAGAAACCCCTGGGGGTGGAATGAGCAGTTCTTC
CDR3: CSARNPWGWNEQFF

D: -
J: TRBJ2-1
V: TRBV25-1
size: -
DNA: TGTGCCAGCAGAGAGACAGGTCTTTTGGATGAGCAGTTCTTC
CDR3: CASRETGLLDEQFF

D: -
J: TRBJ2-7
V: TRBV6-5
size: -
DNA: TGTGCCAGCAGTTACGGGGGTCTATTCCCGGGACTCGAAAGCTCCTACGAGCAGTACTTC
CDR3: CASSYGGLFPGLESSYEQYF

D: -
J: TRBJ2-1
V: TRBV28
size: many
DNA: TGTGCCAGCAGTTTGGAGGGCCAGATCTACAATGAGCAGTTCTTC
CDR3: CASSLEGQIYNEQFF